Each of the 4 T cell receptor beta chains below was sequenced from the same sample in a study of metastatic and nonmetastatic thyroid tumors. TCRdb re-called the PCR reads through MiXCR. The table has about 93,000 clones, roughly 13% seen once. Every patient was untreated before thyroid surgery. Input material: blood. Receptor source: a female donor with papillary thyroid cancer or a benign thyroid nodule (not recorded which). Some clones in this sample may be carry-over from other donors' samples.

This clone was observed many times. This chain connects TRBV4-3 to TRBJ2-1; TRBD1 matches 8 bases. Losses at the gene ends were 0 bases for V and 6 bases for J; bases not matched to a gene: 4. CDR1 and CDR2 (germline): LGHNA, YSLEER. The CDR3 has 15 amino acids. The DNA of the CDR3 is TGCGCCAGCAGCCAAGATACAGGGGGTCTCAATGAGCAGTTCTTC. This encodes CASSQDTGGLNEQFF.

This clone has ten or more counts. V and J are TRBV19 and TRBJ1-2; D is possibly TRBD1 (5 bases). The V gene's germline CDR1 is LNHDA and CDR2 SQIVND (reference sequence). The CDR3 extends over 13 amino acids. V shed 5 bases and J shed 3 bases, with 10 bases lying between them. The CDR3 is CASSWGDHYGYTF. CDR3 nucleotides: TGTGCCAGTAGTTGGGGGGACCACTATGGCTACACCTTC.

In its sample, this clone was seen many times. The chain is built from TRBV7-2 and TRBJ2-1; no clear D. This CDR3 is 12 amino acids long. Germline V gives CDR1 SGHTA, CDR2 FQGNSA. Trimming stripped 5 bases from V and 10 bases from J, with 12 bases between. The CDR3: CASSAGLREQFF. CDR3 in DNA: TGTGCCAGCAGCGCCGGATTGAGGGAGCAGTTCTTC.

This clone was counted at least ten times. The chain carries TRBV7-6 and TRBJ1-3; no reliable D call. The CDR3 sequence is 15 residues long. V lost 2 bases and J lost 0, with 8 bases in between. Germline lookup yields CDR1 SGHVS and CDR2 FNYEAQ. The DNA for the CDR3 is TGTGCCAGCAGCTTAATGATGGACTCTGGAAACACCATATATTTT. Translated, it gives CASSLMMDSGNTIYF.